The 27 T cell receptor beta chains given below trace back to one sample, sequenced in a study of cytomegalovirus exposure and HLA in healthy donors. The PCR was carried out with 60 Vbeta primers and 13 Jbeta primers. The method was immunoSEQ multiplex PCR; TCRdb's version includes in-frame clones alone and lacks a portion of them. In the table there are nearly 95,000 clones, around 8% of which are singletons. The sample consisted of PBMCs. These receptors were collected from a man aged 50 to 59 in good health and CMV-seronegative.

The chain is built from TRBV6-5 and TRBJ2-7, with TRBD2 as a possible D gene (6 bases). Trimming cost V 6 bases and J 4 bases, with 10 bases left between them. The CDR3 consists of 12 residues. Germline V gives CDR1 MNHEY, CDR2 SVGAGI. The CDR3 loop is CASSGSAYEQYF. Here the CDR3 DNA reads TGTGCCAGCAGCGGGAGCGCGTACGAGCAGTACTTC.

The rearrangement uses TRBV7-2 and TRBJ2-1; D is unresolved. The CDR3 covers 15 residues. Germline loops: CDR1 SGHTA, CDR2 FQGNSA. V lost 2 bases and J lost 0, with 8 bases in between. DNA of the CDR3: TGTGCCAGCAGCTTACCCCCGAGCTCCTACAATGAGCAGTTCTTC. This translates into CASSLPPSSYNEQFF.

The rearrangement links TRBV18 to TRBJ2-5; D is possibly TRBD2 (5 bases). CDR1 and CDR2 from the germline V gene are KGHSH and LQKENI. The CDR3 runs to 14 residues. V lost 3 bases and J lost 1, with 9 bases in between. The CDR3 is CASSPRRGQETQYF. In nucleotides, the CDR3 is TGTGCCAGCTCACCCCGTCGGGGCCAAGAGACCCAGTACTTC.

This chain uses TRBV28 with TRBJ2-5; no clear D gene. The V gene lost 7 bases and the J gene lost 0 bases, with 6 bases spanning the gap. The CDR3 is 12 amino acids. CDR1 is MDHEN, CDR2 SYDVKM, per germline. The DNA for the CDR3 is TGTGCCAGCAAGCTAGACCAAGAGACCCAGTACTTC. Amino acid sequence: CASKLDQETQYF.

The chain joins TRBV6-1 to TRBJ2-1; TRBD2 matches 9 bases. V lost 2 bases to trimming and J lost 4 bases; unmatched junction nucleotides: 0. Germline V lookup: CDR1 MNHNS, CDR2 SASEGT. The CDR3 is 14 amino acids. The CDR3 sequence is CASSELAGYNEQFF. The CDR3 region has the DNA TGTGCCAGCAGTGAACTAGCGGGGTACAATGAGCAGTTCTTC.

Only a few counts were recorded for this clone. This chain uses TRBV4-1 with TRBJ1-4; no definite D call. V was trimmed by 5 bases and J by 5 bases, leaving 18 bases between them. Germline-derived CDR1 and CDR2 are MGHRA and YSYEKL. The length of the CDR3 is 16 residues. The CDR3 here is CASSEGRSRENEKLFF. DNA for the CDR3: TGCGCCAGCAGCGAGGGTCGATCGCGGGAGAATGAAAAACTGTTTTTT.

This clone occurred a few times. V usage is TRBV4-1 and J usage is TRBJ2-2; D is perhaps TRBD2 (6 bases). The CDR3 runs 20 residues. Between the trimmed V and J ends, which lost 5 bases and 0 bases, there was a span of 25 bases. Looked up from germline, CDR1 is MGHRA and CDR2 is YSYEKL. CDR3 amino acids: CASSYRTVSSGGANTGELFF. The CDR3 nucleotides read TGCGCCAGCAGCTATCGGACCGTGTCCTCTGGCGGGGCGAACACCGGGGAGCTGTTTTTT.

The J gene is TRBJ2-5, the V gene TRBV27; TRBD1 might be the D (6 bases). The CDR3 is made up of 15 amino acids. V was trimmed by 4 bases and J by 3 bases, leaving 15 bases between them. CDR1 and CDR2 (germline): MNHEY, SMNVEV (reference sequence). CDR3 sequence reads: CASSCLVRTEETQYF. The CDR3 DNA follows: TGTGCCAGCAGTTGTCTGGTCAGGACAGAAGAGACCCAGTACTTC.

The chain joins TRBV25-1 to TRBJ1-2; 9 bases line up with TRBD1. The CDR3 loop spans 13 amino acids. The trim removed 6 bases at V and 3 bases at J, leaving 2 bases unmatched. Germline-derived CDR1 and CDR2 are MGHDK and SYGVNS. This CDR3 is CASRGTGHYGYTF. The CDR3 DNA is TGTGCCAGCAGAGGGACAGGGCACTATGGCTACACCTTC.

This chain joins TRBV11-3 and TRBJ2-3, with a tentative D call TRBD2 (6 bases). V was trimmed by 9 bases and J by 0 bases, leaving 13 bases between them. Germline assignment: CDR1 SGHNT and CDR2 YENEEA. The CDR3 contains 14 residues. This CDR3 is CASGAGPSTDTQYF. CDR3 in DNA: TGTGCCAGTGGGGCGGGGCCTAGCACAGATACGCAGTATTTT.

This chain connects TRBV7-3 to TRBJ2-2; 8 bases match TRBD1. The CDR3 is 15 residues long. Germline CDR1 is SGHTA and CDR2 is FQGTGA. The J segment lost 1 base and the V segment lost 4 bases, leaving 2 bases of the junction unmatched. The CDR3 sequence is CASSWTGLNTGELFF. CDR3 nucleotides: TGTGCCAGCAGCTGGACAGGGTTGAACACCGGGGAGCTGTTTTTT.

This clone appeared once. The chain links TRBV5-4 to TRBJ1-4; 8 bases fit TRBD1. The CDR3 has 14 amino acids. Germline V gene data show CDR1 as SGHNT and CDR2 as YYREEE (reference sequence). V gave up 5 bases and J gave up 8 bases; unmatched junction bases: 8. This chain's CDR3 is CASRRQGMGEKLFF. Written as DNA, the CDR3 is TGTGCCAGCAGGAGACAGGGGATGGGGGAAAAACTGTTTTTT.

This chain links TRBV5-1 with TRBJ2-1, with D possibly TRBD2 on 6 matching bases. Germline loops: CDR1 SGHRS, CDR2 YFSETQ. The CDR3 covers 15 residues. Trimming removed 2 bases at V and 3 bases at J, with 12 bases between. The CDR3 sequence is CASSFRGRDYNEQFF. The CDR3 nucleotides are TGCGCCAGCAGCTTCCGGGGGAGAGACTACAATGAGCAGTTCTTC.

CDR3 residues: CASSSTRGDTEAFF. The CDR3 DNA reads as TGTGCCAGCTCATCGACCCGGGGTGACACTGAAGCTTTCTTT. V is TRBV18 and J is TRBJ1-1, with unresolved D. The CDR3 is made up of 14 amino acids. Between the trimmed V and J ends, which lost 5 bases and 3 bases, there was a span of 13 bases. Germline loops: CDR1 KGHSH, CDR2 LQKENI.

The chain joins TRBV15 to TRBJ1-1; D possibly corresponds to TRBD1 (6 bases). Germline V lookup: CDR1 LNHNV, CDR2 YYDKDF (reference sequence). This CDR3 spans 16 amino acids. Trimming removed 0 bases at V and 5 bases at J, with 16 bases between. The CDR3 coding sequence is TGTGCCACCAGCAGAGATGGTGAACAGGGAGAAACTGAAGCTTTCTTT. Translation: CATSRDGEQGETEAFF.

This clone was seen repeatedly, ten times or more. V and J are TRBV19 and TRBJ2-7, with D tentatively TRBD1 (5 bases). V was pared by 2 bases and J by 2 bases, with 13 bases between. The CDR3 spans 15 residues. Germline assignment: CDR1 LNHDA and CDR2 SQIVND (reference sequence). CDR3 protein: CASSISQGGAYEQYF. The CDR3 coding sequence is TGTGCCAGTAGTATAAGTCAGGGTGGGGCCTACGAGCAGTACTTC.

This clone has more than one count but fewer than ten. CDR3 residues: CASSLRRGTGPETQYF. CDR3 coding DNA: TGTGCCAGCAGCTTAAGGAGGGGGACAGGGCCGGAGACCCAGTACTTC. The gene calls are TRBV7-8 and TRBJ2-5; 9 nucleotides align to TRBD1. With 2 bases clipped from V and 5 bases from J, the junction kept 9 bases outside the gene matches. In germline, CDR1 is SGHVS, CDR2 FQNEAQ. The CDR3 is 16 amino acids.

This clone was picked up a small number of times. The chain is built from TRBV5-4 and TRBJ2-3, with D maybe TRBD2 (7 bases). Germline CDR1 and CDR2: SGHNT and YYREEE (reference sequence). The CDR3 sequence is 14 residues long. V lost 10 bases, J lost 5 bases, and 20 bases lay in between. The DNA of the CDR3 is TGTGCCTCGGGCGGGGGCCCTCGGGGAGATACGCAGTATTTT. This encodes CASGGGPRGDTQYF.

Notes on this clone: Other DNA sequences within the sample encode an identical CDR3. The rearrangement links TRBV18 to TRBJ1-1; D gene ambiguous. V lost 3 bases and J lost 1, with 6 bases in between. The CDR3 extends over 13 amino acids. Germline V gene lookup returns CDR1 KGHSH and CDR2 LQKENI. The DNA of the CDR3 is TGTGCCAGCTCACCGCGGGCGAACACTGAAGCTTTCTTT. Encoded protein: CASSPRANTEAFF.

The chain carries TRBV5-1 and TRBJ2-3; 7 bases are a match to TRBD1. V shed 2 bases, J shed 6 bases, and the junction held 15 bases outside the gene matches. Germline assignment: CDR1 SGHRS and CDR2 YFSETQ. The CDR3 extends over 17 amino acids. The CDR3 DNA follows: TGCGCCAGCAGCTTCGGGACAGTAGCCCCTTTAATCGATACGCAGTATTTT. Translation gives CASSFGTVAPLIDTQYF.

Note on this clone: Other DNA sequences from this sample encode an identical CDR3 as well. The rearrangement links TRBV19 to TRBJ2-2, with 10 bases lining up with TRBD2. J was trimmed by 0 bases and V by 10 bases; bases with no gene match: 2. The CDR3 has 14 residues. Germline CDR1 and CDR2: LNHDA and SQIVND (reference sequence). Here the CDR3 reads CATGLAANTGELFF. The DNA of the CDR3 is TGTGCCACCGGACTAGCGGCGAACACCGGGGAGCTGTTTTTT.

The rearrangement joins TRBV14 to TRBJ2-5, with TRBD1 matching 8 bases. The better agreement between TRBJ2-7 and the DNA end casts doubt on the J call. CDR3 length: 16 amino acids. Germline V gene lookup returns CDR1 SGHDN and CDR2 FVKESK. CDR3 DNA sequence: TGTGCCAGCAGCCGTTTGACAGGGGCATACGATACCGAGCAGTACTTC. As protein: CASSRLTGAYDTEQYF.

There are a few counts of this clone. The chain has TRBV5-6 and TRBJ2-1, with TRBD2 identical over 12 bases. Germline CDR1 SGHDT, CDR2 YYEEEE. The length of the CDR3 is 14 residues. The V and J ends lost 3 bases and 9 bases, in that order; junction bases with no gene match: 4. CDR3 in DNA: TGTGCCAGCAGCTCCGGACTAGCGGGAATTGAGCAGTTCTTC. Protein product: CASSSGLAGIEQFF.

The table lists this clone with a few counts. This chain uses TRBV28 with TRBJ1-2; 7 bases fit TRBD1. Losses at the gene ends were 5 bases for V and 8 bases for J; bases not matched to a gene: 14. The CDR3 contains 15 residues. Germline V lookup: CDR1 MDHEN, CDR2 SYDVKM. The CDR3 DNA sequence: TGTGCCAGCAGTCCCGCAGGGGGAGAGGAAGACGGCTACACCTTC. Its translation: CASSPAGGEEDGYTF.

This clone appeared a few times. This sequence joins TRBV11-2 and TRBJ1-1, with a possible D match to TRBD1 (5 bases). Germline assignment: CDR1 SGHAT and CDR2 FQNNGV. The CDR3 contains 13 residues. Trimming left V 6 bases short and J 11 bases short, with 19 bases between. The CDR3 reads CASRRLGEGKAFF. The CDR3 region has the DNA TGTGCCAGCAGACGCTTGGGGGAGGGAAAGGCTTTCTTT.

This clone occurred a few times. The chain recombines TRBV6-5 with TRBJ2-6; perhaps TRBD1 as D (5 bases). CDR3 size: 13 residues. Trimming took off 7 bases at V and 2 bases at J, with 6 bases between the two ends. CDR1 and CDR2 (germline): MNHEY, SVGAGI. The CDR3 DNA sequence: TGTGCCAGCACAGGGACTGGGGCCAACGTCCTGACTTTC. It yields the protein CASTGTGANVLTF.

V usage is TRBV7-9 and J usage is TRBJ1-2; 8 bases are shared with TRBD1. In germline, CDR1 is SEHNR, CDR2 FQNEAQ (reference sequence). CDR3 length: 14 residues. Germline trimming cut 4 bases from V and 8 bases from J; bases unmatched to any gene: 9. The CDR3 sequence is CASSSTRQGNGYTF. DNA of the CDR3: TGTGCCAGCAGCTCAACCCGACAGGGGAACGGCTACACCTTC.